A selection of T cell receptor beta chains follows, all from one sample in a study of blood T cell repertoires in COVID-19. The protocol was immunoSEQ multiplex PCR, while the TCRdb copy is restricted to in-frame clones and leaves out a portion. The data contain approximately 140,000 clones, about 86% of them singletons. Sequenced material: PBMCs or T cells enriched from blood (not recorded which). The receptors come from a man between 40 and 49 years old with acute COVID-19. The CDR3 runs from the conserved cysteine through the conserved F or W. D genes are given only for firm matches. Some rows mark clone size as missing; the rest say once, few, many or name a class of expanded clone.

J | D | size | V | DNA | CDR3
TRBJ1-1 | - | - | TRBV29-1 | TGCAGCGTTGAGCCACGCGGGAAGACTGAAGCTTTCTTT | CSVEPRGKTEAFF
TRBJ2-4 | TRBD1 | - | TRBV2 | TGTGCCAGCAGTGAGACAGGGAAAAACATTCAGTACTTC | CASSETGKNIQYF
TRBJ1-5 | TRBD1 | - | TRBV19 | TGTGCCAGTAGTATGGGTACAGGGGGACAGCCCCAGCATTTT | CASSMGTGGQPQHF
TRBJ1-5 | - | - | TRBV11-1 | TGTGCCAGCAGCTTAGGGCCCAATCAGCCCCAGCATTTT | CASSLGPNQPQHF
TRBJ1-5 | - | - | TRBV30 | TGTGCCTGGAGTCAACAGGCCGATCAGCCCCAGCATTTT | CAWSQQADQPQHF
TRBJ1-1 | - | few | TRBV28 | TGTGCCAGCAATTTCATGAGGAACACTGAAGCTTTCTTT | CASNFMRNTEAFF
TRBJ2-7 | TRBD1 | - | TRBV7-6 | TGTGCCAGCAGCTTAAAGGACAGGGGTTCCGAGCAGTACTTC | CASSLKDRGSEQYF
TRBJ2-3 | TRBD2 | - | TRBV6-5 | TGTGCCAGCAGTTGGACTAGCGGGGTATTCACAGATACGCAGTATTTT | CASSWTSGVFTDTQYF
TRBJ1-1 | TRBD1 | - | TRBV24-1 | TGTGCCACCAGTGATTTCATGAGGGGGCGATCGACTGAAGCTTTCTTT | CATSDFMRGRSTEAFF
TRBJ2-1 | - | few | TRBV7-3 | TGTGCCAGCAGCTTCCTCGACTCTAATGAGCAGTTCTTC | CASSFLDSNEQFF
TRBJ2-2 | - | - | TRBV30 | TGTGCCTGGAGTCCCGGTCTGGGCCCCGCCGGAAGCGGGGAGCTGTTTTTT | CAWSPGLGPAGSGELFF
TRBJ1-3 | TRBD1 | - | TRBV5-4 | TGTGCCAGCAGCAAACAGGGGGCTGACACCATATATTTT | CASSKQGADTIYF
TRBJ1-5 | - | - | TRBV4-2 | TGTGCCAGCAGCCAAGAATCCACAGGGCGCAATCAGCCCCAGCATTTT | CASSQESTGRNQPQHF
TRBJ2-3 | - | - | TRBV19 | TGTGCCAGTAGTATAGGTGGGGCCGGGGATACGCAGTATTTT | CASSIGGAGDTQYF
TRBJ2-7 | TRBD1 | few | TRBV7-8 | TGTGCCAGCAGCCTACAGGGGTTCTCCTACGAGCAGTACTTC | CASSLQGFSYEQYF
TRBJ2-2 | TRBD1 | - | TRBV5-1 | TGCGCCAGCAGCTCGACAGGGTCTGGCGGGGAGCTGTTTTTT | CASSSTGSGGELFF
TRBJ1-6 | - | - | TRBV5-1 | TGCGCCAGCGGCACGTCAGGCGGGAATTCACCCCTCCACTTT | CASGTSGGNSPLHF
TRBJ2-1 | - | - | TRBV25-1 | TGTGCCAGCAGTGAATTTCACTTTTCCGACACGACAGAGCAGTTCTTC | CASSEFHFSDTTEQFF
TRBJ2-5 | TRBD1 | - | TRBV5-8 | TGTGCCAGCAGCTTCGACAGGGGAGTTCGTGAGACCCAGTACTTC | CASSFDRGVRETQYF
TRBJ2-6 | TRBD2 | - | TRBV6-6 | TGTGCCAGCAGTCCGAGGGTACTAGCGGCTTCTGGGGCCAACGTCCTGACTTTC | CASSPRVLAASGANVLTF
TRBJ1-2 | TRBD1 | - | TRBV10-3 | TGTGCCATCAGTCCGGGACAGAGTAACTATGGCTACACCTTC | CAISPGQSNYGYTF
TRBJ2-2 | - | - | TRBV18 | TGTGCCAGCTCACCAGGGGGGGCCATGAACACCGGGGAGCTGTTTTTT | CASSPGGAMNTGELFF
TRBJ2-7 | - | - | TRBV28 | TGTGCCAGCAGTTTCCCCCGTGGGGGGGCGGGTGAGCAGTACTTC | CASSFPRGGAGEQYF
TRBJ2-7 | TRBD2 | - | TRBV11-2 | TGTGCCAGCAGCTTAGGTAGCGGGAGGCCCTACGAGCAGTACTTC | CASSLGSGRPYEQYF
TRBJ1-5 | - | - | TRBV5-5 | TGTGCCAGCAGCTTGGCCTGGGGGGGTTTGATGGAGCCCCAGCATTTT | CASSLAWGGLMEPQHF
TRBJ2-1 | - | - | TRBV18 | TGTGCCAGCTCACCCCCGCAACAGGGTTCTCAGTTCTTC | CASSPPQQGSQFF
TRBJ1-1 | TRBD1 | - | TRBV11-2 | TGTGCCAGCAGCTTTGGACAGGGTGACACTGAAGCTTTCTTT | CASSFGQGDTEAFF
TRBJ1-1 | - | - | TRBV12-3/TRBV12-4 | TGTGCCAGCAGTTTGCAGGTCAACACTGAAGCTTTCTTT | CASSLQVNTEAFF
TRBJ2-5 | - | - | TRBV29-1 | TGCAGCGCAAGGACACCCCAAGAGACCCAGTACTTC | CSARTPQETQYF
TRBJ1-3 | TRBD1 | once | TRBV7-9 | TGTGCCAGCAGCTCCTGGGACAGGGAGAACACCATATATTTT | CASSSWDRENTIYF
TRBJ1-3 | - | - | TRBV6-4 | TGTGCCAGCAGTGTTAACTCTGGAAACACCATATATTTT | CASSVNSGNTIYF
TRBJ1-4 | TRBD1 | - | TRBV6-5 | TGTGCCAGCAGAACCGGGACAGGAAGTGAAAAACTGTTTTTT | CASRTGTGSEKLFF
TRBJ1-2 | TRBD1 | - | TRBV5-4 | TGTGCCAGCAGCCCCACCGGACAGGGGACGAGGGGTAACTATGGCTACACCTTC | CASSPTGQGTRGNYGYTF
TRBJ1-4 | - | - | TRBV19 | TGTGCCAGTAGTGGGTTTCGCGGGGGCGCCGATGAAAAACTGTTTTTT | CASSGFRGGADEKLFF
TRBJ2-3 | - | - | TRBV5-1 | TGCGCCAGCAGCTCTCGGGGGGCCTTCGCAGATACGCAGTATTTT | CASSSRGAFADTQYF
TRBJ2-1 | TRBD1 | few | TRBV27 | TGTGCCAGCAGTCAGGACAGGAGAGAACAGTTCTTC | CASSQDRREQFF
TRBJ1-1 | - | - | TRBV7-3 | TGTGCCAGCAGATTTCAGGGAGGGGACACTGAAGCTTTCTTT | CASRFQGGDTEAFF
TRBJ1-5 | - | - | TRBV27 | TGTGCCAGCAGTTTATCTTGGGGGGTGCAGCCCCAGCATTTT | CASSLSWGVQPQHF
TRBJ1-1 | - | - | TRBV6-5 | TGTGCCAGCAGATATGACAGTGATGGTGAAGCTTTCTTT | CASRYDSDGEAFF
TRBJ2-3 | - | - | TRBV5-6 | TGTGCCAGCAGCCGCTACGGCGGGGTATACACAGATACGCAGTATTTT | CASSRYGGVYTDTQYF
TRBJ2-7 | TRBD1 | few | TRBV5-5 | TGTGCCAGCAGCGTGGCAGGGGGTCCGGGCCACGAGCAGTACTTC | CASSVAGGPGHEQYF
TRBJ1-2 | TRBD1 | few | TRBV10-3 | TGTGCCATCAGTGGCGGACAGGGGAGTAAGGGCTACACCTTC | CAISGGQGSKGYTF
TRBJ1-1 | - | - | TRBV7-9 | TGTGCCAGCAGCTCCCAAGCGGTGAACACTGAAGCTTTCTTT | CASSSQAVNTEAFF
TRBJ2-2 | TRBD2 | - | TRBV4-2 | TGTGCCAGCAGCCAAAGGACTAGCGGGGACACCGGGGAGCTGTTTTTT | CASSQRTSGDTGELFF
TRBJ2-5 | - | - | TRBV9 | TGTGCCAGCAACCCCGAAGGACAGTACGGGGAGACCCAGTACTTC | CASNPEGQYGETQYF
TRBJ1-3 | - | - | TRBV6-5 | TGTGCCAGCACCGCGGGGAAGGGTGCTGGAAACACCATATATTTT | CASTAGKGAGNTIYF
TRBJ1-4 | TRBD1 | - | TRBV6-1 | TGTGCCAGCAGTGAAGCCCAAACAGGGGAAGAAAAACTGTTTTTT | CASSEAQTGEEKLFF
TRBJ2-3 | TRBD2 | - | TRBV3-1/TRBV3-2 | TGTGCCAGCAGCCAAGACTGGCGGGAGGGCCCCACAGATACGCAGTATTTT | CASSQDWREGPTDTQYF